This T cell receptor beta chain comes out of a study of response to subunit inactivated influenza vaccine. Points from the study as a whole: The authors suggested that few new T cells are recruited per seasonal influenza vaccination.

This clonotype has just a few counts. The antigen is unknown. Using its own MiXCR run on the RT-PCR reads, TCRdb lists one record per CDR3 protein. The sample yields just over 300,000 distinct CDR3 sequences, 22% seen once. The germline V gene has CDR1 DFQATT and CDR2 SNEGSKA (reference sequence). The V and J ends lost 0 bases and 4 bases respectively, with 12 bases between them. The CDR3 loop spans 14 amino acids. The receptor was derived from a man between 50 and 75 years old who received an inactivated influenza vaccine. V gene TRBV20-1 combines with J gene TRBJ1-1, with TRBD1 as a possible D gene (5 bases). Sample: PBMCs from blood, taken less than 22 months after vaccination. The CDR3 region has the DNA TGCAGTGCTAGAGATCAGAGGGGATCCACTGAAGCTTTCTTT. This gives the protein CSARDQRGSTEAFF.